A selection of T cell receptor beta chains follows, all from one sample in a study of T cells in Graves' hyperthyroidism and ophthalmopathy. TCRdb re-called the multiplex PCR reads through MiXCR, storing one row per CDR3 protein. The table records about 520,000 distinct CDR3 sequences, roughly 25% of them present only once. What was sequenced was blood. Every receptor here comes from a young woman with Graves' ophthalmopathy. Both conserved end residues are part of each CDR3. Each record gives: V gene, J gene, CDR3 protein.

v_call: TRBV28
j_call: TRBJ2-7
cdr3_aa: CASSLFSAGAYSYEQYF

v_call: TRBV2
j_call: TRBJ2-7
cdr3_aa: CASRGLTSSYEQYF

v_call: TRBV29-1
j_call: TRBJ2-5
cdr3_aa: CSVESLAGETQYF

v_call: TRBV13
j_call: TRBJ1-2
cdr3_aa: CASSYKHGDANYGYTF

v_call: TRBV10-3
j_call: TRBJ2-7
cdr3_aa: CAIRDSGYEQYF

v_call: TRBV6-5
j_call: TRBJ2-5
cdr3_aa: CASSHSAGAQETQYF

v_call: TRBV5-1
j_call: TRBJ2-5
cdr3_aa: CASSLPGEGETQYF

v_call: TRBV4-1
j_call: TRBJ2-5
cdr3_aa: CASSHVSGTLQETQYF

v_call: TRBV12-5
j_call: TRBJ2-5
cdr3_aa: CASGSDRDLNQETQYF

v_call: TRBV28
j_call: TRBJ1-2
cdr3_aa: CASSPEWEGPANYGYTF

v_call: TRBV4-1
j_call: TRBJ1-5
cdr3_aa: CASSQPGRYQPQHF

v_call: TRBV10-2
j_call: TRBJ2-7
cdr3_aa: CASRVTAGVGYEQYF

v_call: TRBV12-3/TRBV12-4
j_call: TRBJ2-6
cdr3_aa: CASSPSGTTGANVLTF

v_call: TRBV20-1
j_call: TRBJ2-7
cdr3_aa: CSARDGLALDIYEQYF

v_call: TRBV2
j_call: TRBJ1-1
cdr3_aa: CASRFTGGEGTEAFF

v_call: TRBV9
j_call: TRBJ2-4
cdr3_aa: CASSVAGPPDIQYF

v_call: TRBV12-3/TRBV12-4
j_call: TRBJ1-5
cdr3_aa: CASSEGEQNQPQHF

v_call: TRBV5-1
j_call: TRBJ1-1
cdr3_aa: CASSTDGGLEAFF

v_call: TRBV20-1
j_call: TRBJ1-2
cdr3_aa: CSARGNGYTF